The 5 T cell receptor beta chains listed next were all sequenced from one sample in a study of shared clonotypes between healthy human individuals. Repertoires were generated with immunoSEQ multiplex PCR, while TCRdb's copy carries only in-frame clones and drops some. Seen here are about 1.5 million clones, 95% to 99% observed once, and the top ten hold 0.4% to 0.55%. The sample consisted of naive CD4+ T cells sorted from blood. Subset denoted: CD45RA+ positively selected. These receptors all stem from a man under 40 in good health.

The genes are TRBV29-1 and TRBJ2-1; tentatively, D is TRBD1 (5 bases). This CDR3 has 12 amino acids. CDR1 and CDR2 (germline): SQVTM, ANQGSEA. The V and J ends lost 8 bases and 10 bases respectively, with 18 bases between them. CDR3 sequence: CSPSGPGGEQFF. In nucleotides, the CDR3 is TGCAGCCCATCAGGGCCAGGCGGCGAGCAGTTCTTC.

In the case of this clone: Within the sample, other DNA sequences also encode this same CDR3. This chain connects TRBV29-1 to TRBJ2-5, with 7 nucleotides matching TRBD1. V shed 4 bases and J 1 base; nucleotides not matched to a gene: 0. This CDR3 spans 12 amino acids. The germline V gene has CDR1 SQVTM and CDR2 ANQGSEA. CDR3 DNA: TGCAGCGTTGGGACAGGCCAAGAGACCCAGTACTTC. It translates to CSVGTGQETQYF. The variable domain in full, with the rest retrieved from reference TRBV29-1 and TRBJ2-5, is SAVISQKPSRDICQRGTSLTIQCQVDSQVTMMFWYRQQPGQSLTLIATANQGSEATYESGFVIDKFPISRPNLTFSTLTVSNMSPEDSSIYLCSVGTGQETQYFGPGTRLLVL.

In regard to this clone: Distinct nucleotide sequences in the sample also encode this CDR3. V is TRBV28 and J is TRBJ2-7; no reliable D call. The ends were cut back, 6 bases at V and 2 bases at J, with 8 bases in the middle. The CDR3 covers 12 residues. CDR1 is MDHEN and CDR2 is SYDVKM in the germline V gene. This CDR3 reads CASSPLPYEQYF. The DNA for the CDR3 is TGTGCCAGCAGCCCTCTACCCTACGAGCAGTACTTC. Based on the CDR3 plus reference TRBV28 and TRBJ2-7, the full variable domain is DVKVTQSSRYLVKRTGEKVFLECVQDMDHENMFWYRQDPGLGLRLIYFSYDVKMKEKGDIPEGYSVSREKKERFSLILESASTNQTSMYLCASSPLPYEQYFGPGTRLTVT.

This chain connects TRBV7-9 to TRBJ2-7; possible D gene TRBD1, 5 bases. CDR1 is SEHNR and CDR2 is FQNEAQ in the germline V gene (reference sequence). The CDR3 has 14 amino acids. Trimming left V 2 bases short and J 1 base short, with 9 bases between. The CDR3 spells CASSLSAGSYEQYF. The CDR3 region has the DNA TGTGCCAGCAGCTTATCGGCAGGGTCCTACGAGCAGTACTTC. The full variable domain, rest sourced from reference TRBV7-9 and TRBJ2-7, is DTGVSQNPRHKITKRGQNVTFRCDPISEHNRLYWYRQTLGQGPEFLTYFQNEAQLEKSRLLSDRFSAERPKGSFSTLEIQRTEQGDSAMYLCASSLSAGSYEQYFGPGTRLTVT.

The CDR3 region has the DNA TGTGCCATCAGTGAGGGACAGGGGATCTCTGAAGCTTTCTTT. Its translation is CAISEGQGISEAFF. The chain carries TRBV10-3 and TRBJ1-1, with 9 bases identical to TRBD1. CDR1 and CDR2 (germline): ENHRY, SYGVKD. The CDR3 covers 14 residues. The trim removed 2 bases at V and 6 bases at J, leaving 4 bases unmatched.